This entry lists 5 T cell receptor beta chains sequenced from one sample in a study of siplizumab effects on memory and regulatory T cells. Profiled with immunoSEQ multiplex PCR; TCRdb holds only in-frame clones, not every one. Among 95,000 to 100,000 clones, around 90% were seen once, and the ten largest hold around 13%. The specimen sequenced was non-Treg CD4+ T cells sorted from blood. The source is a human donor in good health.

J is TRBJ1-1 and V is TRBV5-1; possible D gene TRBD1, 5 bases. The CDR3 totals 13 residues. Germline V gives CDR1 SGHRS, CDR2 YFSETQ. V was cut by 4 bases and J by 8 bases, with 15 bases left in between. The CDR3 coding sequence is TGCGCCAGCAGCCAGGGAAGGCCTAGGGAAGCTTTCTTT. It yields the protein CASSQGRPREAFF.

The chain employs TRBV7-2 and TRBJ2-1; TRBD2 aligns across 16 bases. Germline V gives CDR1 SGHTA, CDR2 FQGNSA. There are 17 residues in the CDR3. Germline trimming cut 2 bases from V and 4 bases from J; bases unmatched to any gene: 2. The CDR3 coding sequence is TGTGCCAGCAGCTTACGGGGACTAGCGGGAGGGTACAATGAGCAGTTCTTC. This gives the protein CASSLRGLAGGYNEQFF.

This clone appeared once. The genes are TRBV7-2 and TRBJ2-1; 9 bases are a match to TRBD2. V shed 3 bases and J 8 bases; nucleotides not matched to a gene: 5. Germline V CDR1 and CDR2: SGHTA, FQGNSA. The CDR3 has 14 residues. The CDR3 is CASSFSSGTDEQFF. DNA for the CDR3: TGTGCCAGCAGCTTCTCTAGCGGGACGGATGAGCAGTTCTTC.

The chain uses TRBV10-3 and TRBJ2-5; D remains ambiguous. Germline V CDR1 and CDR2: ENHRY, SYGVKD. V was clipped by 6 bases and J by 5 bases, with 16 bases between them. The CDR3 spans 14 residues. The CDR3 DNA is TGTGCCATCAGGGCAGACACTGGTCGGGAGACCCAGTACTTC. Its translation is CAIRADTGRETQYF.

V usage is TRBV18 and J usage is TRBJ2-5, with a tentative D call TRBD2 (5 bases). V was shortened by 3 bases and J by 4 bases, with 18 bases between the two germline ends. The CDR3 has 16 residues. Germline V gives CDR1 KGHSH, CDR2 LQKENI. CDR3 residues: CASSPDFSGELETQYF. The CDR3 DNA reads as TGTGCCAGCTCACCGGACTTTTCAGGAGAACTAGAGACCCAGTACTTC.